A single sample is the source of the 6 T cell receptor beta chains below, sequenced in a study of OX40 agonist ivuxolimab in advanced cancers. The protocol used for the library was the immunoSEQ multiplex PCR assay. Imported from immuneACCESS, the table was reduced by TCRdb to in-frame sequences with V and J called. These copies leave out some clones; in studies compared against another copy, an unresolved V gene accounts for under half, and the cause of the remainder is not known. This sample lists 60,000 to 95,000 clones; about 92% were detected once. The ten largest clonotypes hold 0.35% to 0.45% of the sample. Source: CD4+ or CD8+ T cells sorted from blood, taken in a trial of the OX40 agonist ivuxolimab. These receptors were collected from an adult with an advanced solid tumor such as melanoma, head and neck, liver or kidney cancer.

This clone appeared a single time. This same CDR3 is encoded by further DNA sequences in the sample. The gene calls are TRBV11-2 and TRBJ2-7, with D possibly being TRBD1 or TRBD2 (5 bases each). CDR3 size: 13 residues. CDR1 is SGHAT, CDR2 FQNNGV, per germline. V dropped 5 bases and J dropped 4 bases, with 12 bases sitting between them. This CDR3 is CASSGGPSYEQYF. CDR3 DNA: TGTGCCAGCAGCGGGGGACCTTCGTACGAGCAGTACTTC.

The CDR3 region has the DNA TGTGCCAGTTCCCCTTTGGGCGAGGGCAATCAGCCCCAGCATTTT. Residues: CASSPLGEGNQPQHF. The genes are TRBV19 and TRBJ1-5, with D uncertain. Germline CDR1 is LNHDA and CDR2 is SQIVND (reference sequence). V was pared by 8 bases and J by 2 bases, with 16 bases between. This CDR3 region has 15 residues.

CDR3 sequence (DNA): TGTGCCAGCAGTTTTTACTTCCGGACAGCCGCAGATACGCAGTATTTT. Its translation is CASSFYFRTAADTQYF. V is TRBV28 and J is TRBJ2-3, with D possibly TRBD1 on 6 matching bases. The CDR3 totals 16 residues. In germline, CDR1 is MDHEN, CDR2 SYDVKM. V lost 3 bases, J lost 4 bases, and 17 bases lay in between.

This chain links TRBV28 with TRBJ2-7; TRBD1 aligns across 9 bases. V was clipped by 7 bases and J by 5 bases; unmatched bases: 15. The length of the CDR3 is 16 residues. The germline V gene has CDR1 MDHEN and CDR2 SYDVKM. Here the CDR3 DNA reads TGTGCCAGCAAACCCCCAACGGGACAGGGAGCCCACGAGCAGTACTTC. Protein product: CASKPPTGQGAHEQYF.

The genes are TRBV27 and TRBJ1-1; 7 positions agree with TRBD1. The CDR3 covers 15 residues. The junction had 12 bases not matched to a gene; V was cut back by 6 bases and J by 5 bases. CDR1 is MNHEY, CDR2 SMNVEV, per germline (reference sequence). CDR3 bases: TGTGCCAGCAGCCCACCCGACAGGGTTTCGACTGAAGCTTTCTTT. This translates into CASSPPDRVSTEAFF.

The chain couples TRBV7-2 to TRBJ1-1, with D possibly matching TRBD1 (6 bases). CDR1 SGHTA and CDR2 FQGNSA come from the germline V gene. This CDR3 contains 13 residues. Trimming took 2 bases from V and 4 from J, leaving 8 bases between them. CDR3 sequence reads: CASSLRQATEAFF. The CDR3 DNA reads TGTGCCAGCAGCTTACGACAGGCCACTGAAGCTTTCTTT.